Below are 8 T cell receptor beta chains sequenced from a single sample in a study of beta chain features in type 1 diabetes. Study-level points and caveats: Type 1 diabetes patients had moderately but significantly shorter TCRB CDR3s in all four CD4+ subsets.

Sequencing targeted expressed TCRB transcripts, as all isolated RNA had been reverse transcribed. The method was immunoSEQ multiplex PCR; TCRdb's version includes in-frame clones alone and lacks a portion of them. In the table there are over 25,000 clones, 56% of which are singletons. These receptors' targets are unknown. Source material: Tregs from blood. The receptors come from a woman between 18 and 29 years old with type 1 diabetes.

The genes are TRBV19 and TRBJ1-2; possibly TRBD1 for D (5 bases). The CDR3 has 12 residues. Germline V gives CDR1 LNHDA, CDR2 SQIVND (reference sequence). Trimming took 8 bases from V and 2 from J, leaving 9 bases between them. The CDR3 spells CASYRQNYGYTF. The CDR3 DNA is TGTGCCAGTTACCGACAGAACTATGGCTACACCTTC.

The chain joins TRBV5-4 to TRBJ2-7; 13 bases match TRBD2. This CDR3 has 13 residues. V lost 9 bases, J lost 3 bases, and 3 bases stayed unmatched. The germline V gene encodes CDR1 SGHNT and CDR2 YYREEE (reference sequence). DNA of the CDR3: TGTGCCACTCGGACTAGCGGGAGCTACGAGCAGTACTTC. Its translation: CATRTSGSYEQYF.

The rearrangement links TRBV7-8 to TRBJ2-6, with 8 nucleotides matching TRBD1. Trimming cost V 2 bases and J 2 bases; bases outside gene matches: 2. The V gene's germline CDR1 is SGHVS and CDR2 FQNEAQ. This CDR3 comprises 16 residues. CDR3 DNA sequence: TGTGCCAGCAGCTTAAGACAGGGGACTGGGGCCAACGTCCTGACTTTC. It codes for CASSLRQGTGANVLTF.

This chain joins TRBV21-1 and TRBJ2-3; no check of the table's D call, TRBD1, against the DNA was made. TRBV21-1 is flagged as a pseudogene. The CDR3 totals 15 residues. CDR3 protein: CASSRGRPQADTQYF. CDR3 nucleotides: TGTGCCAGCAGCAGGGGGCGACCTCAGGCAGATACGCAGTATTTT.

This clone was observed a handful of times. The chain employs TRBV19 and TRBJ2-2, with 9 nucleotides matching TRBD2. The V gene's germline CDR1 is LNHDA and CDR2 SQIVND (reference sequence). This CDR3 has 18 amino acids. V was pared by 4 bases and J by 2 bases, with 11 bases of the junction left unmatched. In DNA, the CDR3 is TGTGCCAGTAGTACCCCTCCCACTAGCGGGTACAACACCGGGGAGCTGTTTTTT. It is translated as CASSTPPTSGYNTGELFF.

This clone came up once. V usage is TRBV5-1 and J usage is TRBJ1-2; 7 positions match TRBD1. V dropped 4 bases and J dropped 0; count of bases not matched to a gene: 6. The CDR3 extends over 15 amino acids. From germline, CDR1 is SGHRS and CDR2 YFSETQ. Here the CDR3 DNA reads TGCGCCAGCAGCACGACAGGGTCCCCTAACTATGGCTACACCTTC. Its translation is CASSTTGSPNYGYTF. Based on the CDR3 plus reference TRBV5-1 and TRBJ1-2, the full variable domain is KAGVTQTPRYLIKTRGQQVTLSCSPISGHRSVSWYQQTPGQGLQFLFEYFSETQRNKGNFPGRFSGRQFSNSRSEMNVSTLELGDSALYLCASSTTGSPNYGYTFGSGTRLTVV.

The sample holds a few counts of this clone. The V call is TRBV18, the J call TRBJ2-1; TRBD2 might be the D (6 bases). Germline CDR1 and CDR2: KGHSH and LQKENI. This CDR3 is 14 amino acids long. V lost 0 bases and J lost 10, with 13 bases in between. In nucleotides, the CDR3 is TGTGCCAGCTCACCACCTTTCGGGGGAGAAGAGCAGTTCTTC. Translating gives CASSPPFGGEEQFF.

The rearrangement joins TRBV20-1 to TRBJ2-7; the D gene is possibly TRBD2 (5 bases). Germline CDR1 DFQATT, CDR2 SNEGSKA (reference sequence). The germline V and J ends were trimmed by 5 bases and 6 bases, with 8 bases remaining between them. The CDR3 spans 10 residues. CDR3 sequence reads: CSALGSEQYF. The DNA of the CDR3 is TGCAGTGCTTTAGGGAGCGAGCAGTACTTC.